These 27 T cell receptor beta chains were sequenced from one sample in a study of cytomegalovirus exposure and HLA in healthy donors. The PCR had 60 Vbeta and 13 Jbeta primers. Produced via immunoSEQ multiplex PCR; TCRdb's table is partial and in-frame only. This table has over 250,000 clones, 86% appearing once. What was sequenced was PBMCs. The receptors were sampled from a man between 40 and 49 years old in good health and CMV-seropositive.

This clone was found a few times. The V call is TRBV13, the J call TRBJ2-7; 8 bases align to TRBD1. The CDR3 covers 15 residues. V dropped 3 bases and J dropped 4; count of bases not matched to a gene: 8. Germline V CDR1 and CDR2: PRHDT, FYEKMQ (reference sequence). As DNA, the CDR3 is TGTGCCAGCAGCTTGGGACAGGCGCCTCCGTACGAGCAGTACTTC. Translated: CASSLGQAPPYEQYF.

The CDR3 loop reads CSVIRGQHTGELFF. The CDR3 bases are TGCAGCGTTATAAGGGGACAACACACCGGGGAGCTGTTTTTT. V and J are TRBV29-1 and TRBJ2-2; D might be TRBD1 (6 bases). Trimming took off 5 bases at V and 3 bases at J, with 13 bases between the two ends. The germline CDR1 and CDR2 sequences are SQVTM and ANQGSEA. The CDR3 length is 14 residues.

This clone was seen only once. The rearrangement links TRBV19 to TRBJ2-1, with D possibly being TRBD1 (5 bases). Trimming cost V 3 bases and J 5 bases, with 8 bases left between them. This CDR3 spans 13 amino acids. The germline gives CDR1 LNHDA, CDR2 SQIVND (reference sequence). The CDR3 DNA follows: TGTGCCAGTAGTATGTCCAGGGACAATGAGCAGTTCTTC. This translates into CASSMSRDNEQFF.

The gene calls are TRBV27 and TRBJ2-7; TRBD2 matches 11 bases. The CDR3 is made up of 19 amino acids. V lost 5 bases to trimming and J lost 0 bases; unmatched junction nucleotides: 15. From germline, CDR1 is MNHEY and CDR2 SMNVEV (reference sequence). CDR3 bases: TGTGCCAGCAGTAGTTTGGTGCGACTAGCGGGATTAAGCTCCTACGAGCAGTACTTC. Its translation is CASSSLVRLAGLSSYEQYF.

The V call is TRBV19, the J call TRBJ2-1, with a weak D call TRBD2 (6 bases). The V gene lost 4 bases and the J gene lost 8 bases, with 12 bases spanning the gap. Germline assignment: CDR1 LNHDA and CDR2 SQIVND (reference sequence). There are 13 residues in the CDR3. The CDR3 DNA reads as TGTGCCAGTAGTACTAGCCCGGGGGATGAGCAGTTCTTC. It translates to CASSTSPGDEQFF. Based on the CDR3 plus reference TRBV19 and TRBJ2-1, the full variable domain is DGGITQSPKYLFRKEGQNVTLSCEQNLNHDAMYWYRQDPGQGLRLIYYSQIVNDFQKGDIAEGYSVSREKKESFPLTVTSAQKNPTAFYLCASSTSPGDEQFFGPGTRLTVL.

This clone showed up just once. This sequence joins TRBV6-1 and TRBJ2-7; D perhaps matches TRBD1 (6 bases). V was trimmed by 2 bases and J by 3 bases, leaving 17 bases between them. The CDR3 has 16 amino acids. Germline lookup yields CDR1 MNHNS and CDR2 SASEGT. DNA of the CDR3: TGTGCCAGCAGTGAAAATAATGGGGGCAGACTCTACGAGCAGTACTTC. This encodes CASSENNGGRLYEQYF.

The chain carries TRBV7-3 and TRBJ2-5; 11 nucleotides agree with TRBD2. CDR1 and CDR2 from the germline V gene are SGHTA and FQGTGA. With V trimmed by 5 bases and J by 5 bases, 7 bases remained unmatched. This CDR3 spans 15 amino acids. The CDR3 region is CASSVAGGLGETQYF. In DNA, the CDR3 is TGTGCCAGCAGCGTAGCGGGAGGGCTAGGGGAGACCCAGTACTTC.

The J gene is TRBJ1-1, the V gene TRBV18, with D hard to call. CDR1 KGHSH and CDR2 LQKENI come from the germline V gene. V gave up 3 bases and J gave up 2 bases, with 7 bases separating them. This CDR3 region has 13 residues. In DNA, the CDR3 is TGTGCCAGCTCACCTTCCACTAACACTGAAGCTTTCTTT. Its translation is CASSPSTNTEAFF.

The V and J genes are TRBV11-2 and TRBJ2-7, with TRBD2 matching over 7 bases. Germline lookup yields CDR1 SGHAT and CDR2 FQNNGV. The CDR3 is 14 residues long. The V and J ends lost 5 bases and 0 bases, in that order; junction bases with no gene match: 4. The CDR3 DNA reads TGTGCCAGCAGCAATAGCGGGCGCTCCTACGAGCAGTACTTC. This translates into CASSNSGRSYEQYF.

The CDR3 DNA follows: TGTGCCAGCAGTGGTAGCGGGAAAGGAACAGATACGCAGTATTTT. This codes for CASSGSGKGTDTQYF. The rearrangement links TRBV6-4 to TRBJ2-3; 8 nucleotides line up with TRBD2. The CDR3 extends over 15 amino acids. With 4 bases clipped from V and 3 bases from J, the junction kept 6 bases outside the gene matches. Germline CDR1 and CDR2: MRHNA and SNTAGT.

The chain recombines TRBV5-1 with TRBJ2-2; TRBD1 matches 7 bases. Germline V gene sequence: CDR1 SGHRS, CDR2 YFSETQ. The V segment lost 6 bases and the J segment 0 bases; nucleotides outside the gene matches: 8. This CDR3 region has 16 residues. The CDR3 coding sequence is TGCGCCAGCAAGGTTCAGGGGGTCGCGAACACCGGGGAGCTGTTTTTT. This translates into CASKVQGVANTGELFF.

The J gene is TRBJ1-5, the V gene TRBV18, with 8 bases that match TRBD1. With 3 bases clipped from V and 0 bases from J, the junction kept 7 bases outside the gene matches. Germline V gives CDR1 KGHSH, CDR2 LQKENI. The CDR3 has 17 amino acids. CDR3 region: CASSPRDRLYSNQPQHF. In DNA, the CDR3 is TGTGCCAGCTCACCTCGGGACAGGCTGTATAGCAATCAGCCCCAGCATTTT. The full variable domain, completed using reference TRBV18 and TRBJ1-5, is NAGVMQNPRHLVRRRGQEARLRCSPMKGHSHVYWYRQLPEEGLKFMVYLQKENIIDESGMPKERFSAEFPKEGPSILRIQQVVRGDSAAYFCASSPRDRLYSNQPQHFGDGTRLSIL.

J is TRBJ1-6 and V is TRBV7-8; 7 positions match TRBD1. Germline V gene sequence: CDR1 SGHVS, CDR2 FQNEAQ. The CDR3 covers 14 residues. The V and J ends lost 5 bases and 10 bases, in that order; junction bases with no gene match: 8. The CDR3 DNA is TGTGCCAGCAGCCTACAGGGGCGGCGGTCACCCCTCCACTTT. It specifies CASSLQGRRSPLHF.

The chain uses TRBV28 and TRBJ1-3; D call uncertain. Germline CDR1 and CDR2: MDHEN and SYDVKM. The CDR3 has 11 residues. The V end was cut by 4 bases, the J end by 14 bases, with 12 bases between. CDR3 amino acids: CASSSAHLLYF. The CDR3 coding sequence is TGTGCCAGCAGTTCCGCCCACCTATTATATTTT.

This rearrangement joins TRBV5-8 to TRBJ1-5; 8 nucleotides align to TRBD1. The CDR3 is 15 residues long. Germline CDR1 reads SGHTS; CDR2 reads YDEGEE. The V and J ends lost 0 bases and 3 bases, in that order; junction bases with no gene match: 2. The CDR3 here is CASSLGQGPNQPQHF. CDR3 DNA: TGTGCCAGCAGCTTGGGACAGGGGCCCAATCAGCCCCAGCATTTT.

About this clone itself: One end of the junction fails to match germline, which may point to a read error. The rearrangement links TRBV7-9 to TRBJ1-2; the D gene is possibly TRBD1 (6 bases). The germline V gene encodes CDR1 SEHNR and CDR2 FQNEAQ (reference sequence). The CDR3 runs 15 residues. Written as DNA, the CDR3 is TGTTCCAGCAGCTCAGGACAGACCACGGGCTATGGCTACACCTTC. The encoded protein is CSSSSGQTTGYGYTF. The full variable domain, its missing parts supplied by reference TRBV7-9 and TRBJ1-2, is DTGVSQNPRHKITKRGQNVTFRCDPISEHNRLYWYRQTLGQGPEFLTYFQNEAQLEKSRLLSDRFSAERPKGSFSTLEIQRTEQGDSAMYLCSSSSGQTTGYGYTFGSGTRLTVV.

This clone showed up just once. In nucleotides, the CDR3 is TGTGCCAGCAGCCAAGTGGGCGACCATCAGCCCCAGCATTTT. This gives the protein CASSQVGDHQPQHF. The chain is built from TRBV25-1 and TRBJ1-5, with no clear D. Germline assignment: CDR1 MGHDK and CDR2 SYGVNS. Trimming removed 6 bases at V and 5 bases at J, with 14 bases between. The CDR3 is 14 residues long.

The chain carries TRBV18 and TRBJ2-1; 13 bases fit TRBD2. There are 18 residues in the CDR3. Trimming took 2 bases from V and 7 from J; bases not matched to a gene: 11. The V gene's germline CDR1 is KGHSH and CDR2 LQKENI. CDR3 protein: CASSPSRLAGGLRNEQFF. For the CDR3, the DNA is TGTGCCAGCTCACCAAGTCGACTAGCGGGAGGTTTACGGAATGAGCAGTTCTTC.

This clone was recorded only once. The CDR3 sequence is CASSYTRAETQYF. The CDR3 nucleotides are TGTGCCAGCAGCTACACTAGAGCCGAGACCCAGTACTTC. The chain has TRBV5-4 and TRBJ2-5; weak D call: TRBD2 (5 bases). Germline CDR1 reads SGHNT; CDR2 reads YYREEE (reference sequence). The CDR3 has 13 residues. V was shortened by 3 bases and J by 5 bases, with 11 bases between the two germline ends.

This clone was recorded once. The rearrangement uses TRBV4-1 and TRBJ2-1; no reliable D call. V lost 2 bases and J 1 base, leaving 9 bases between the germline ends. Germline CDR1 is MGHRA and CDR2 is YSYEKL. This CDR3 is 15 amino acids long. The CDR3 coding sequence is TGCGCCAGCAGCCAATGGCCCCAGTCCTACAATGAGCAGTTCTTC. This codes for CASSQWPQSYNEQFF.

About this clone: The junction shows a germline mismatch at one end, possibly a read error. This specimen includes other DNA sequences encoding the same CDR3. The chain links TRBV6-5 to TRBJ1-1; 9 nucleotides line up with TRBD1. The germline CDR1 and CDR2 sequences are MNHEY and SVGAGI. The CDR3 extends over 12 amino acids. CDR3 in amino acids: CASGTGWTEAFF. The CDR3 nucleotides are TGTGCCAGCGGGACAGGGTGGACTGAAGCCTTCTTT.

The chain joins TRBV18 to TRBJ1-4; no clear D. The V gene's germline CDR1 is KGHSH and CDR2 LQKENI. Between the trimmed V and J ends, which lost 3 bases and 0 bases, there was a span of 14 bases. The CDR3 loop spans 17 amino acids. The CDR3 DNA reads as TGTGCCAGCTCACCTAGCGGGATCACAGCAACTAATGAAAAACTGTTTTTT. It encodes CASSPSGITATNEKLFF.

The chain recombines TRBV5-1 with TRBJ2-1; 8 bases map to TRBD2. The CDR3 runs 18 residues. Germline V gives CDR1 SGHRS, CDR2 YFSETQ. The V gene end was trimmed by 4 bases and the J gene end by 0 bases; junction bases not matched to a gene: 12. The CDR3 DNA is TGCGCCAGCAGCCTACAGCCTAGCGGGTCAACCTCCTACAATGAGCAGTTCTTC. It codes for CASSLQPSGSTSYNEQFF. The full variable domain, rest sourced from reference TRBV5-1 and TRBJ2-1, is KAGVTQTPRYLIKTRGQQVTLSCSPISGHRSVSWYQQTPGQGLQFLFEYFSETQRNKGNFPGRFSGRQFSNSRSEMNVSTLELGDSALYLCASSLQPSGSTSYNEQFFGPGTRLTVL.

The CDR3 spells CASSEEVGLAGAWDEQYF. CDR3 nucleotides: TGTGCCAGCAGTGAAGAGGTGGGACTAGCGGGAGCTTGGGACGAGCAGTACTTC. This chain joins TRBV6-1 and TRBJ2-7; TRBD2 matches 14 bases. There are 18 residues in the CDR3. CDR1 and CDR2 (germline): MNHNS, SASEGT. V trimming: 1 base; J trimming: 5 bases; junction bases outside the gene matches: 10.

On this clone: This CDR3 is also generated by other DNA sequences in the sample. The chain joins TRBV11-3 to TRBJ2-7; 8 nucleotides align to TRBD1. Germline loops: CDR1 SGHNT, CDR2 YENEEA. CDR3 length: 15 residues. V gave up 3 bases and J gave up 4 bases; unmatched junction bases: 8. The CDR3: CASSLGTGEFYEQYF. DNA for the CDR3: TGTGCCAGCAGCTTGGGGACAGGAGAATTTTACGAGCAGTACTTC.

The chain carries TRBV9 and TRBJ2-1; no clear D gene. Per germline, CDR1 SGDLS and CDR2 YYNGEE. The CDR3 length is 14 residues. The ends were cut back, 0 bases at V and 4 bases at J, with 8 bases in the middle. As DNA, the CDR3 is TGTGCCAGCAGCGTAGGAACAGTATACAATGAGCAGTTCTTC. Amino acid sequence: CASSVGTVYNEQFF.

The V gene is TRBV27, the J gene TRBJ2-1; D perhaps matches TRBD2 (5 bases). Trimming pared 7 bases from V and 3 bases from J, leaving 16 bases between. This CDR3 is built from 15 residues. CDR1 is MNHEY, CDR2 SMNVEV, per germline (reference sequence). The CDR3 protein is CASTGIGGYYNEQFF. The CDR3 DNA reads TGTGCCAGCACGGGGATTGGCGGGTACTACAATGAGCAGTTCTTC.